The rows below give T cell receptor beta chains drawn from one sample of a study of CD8 T cells in ankylosing spondylitis. MiXCR, run by TCRdb on the 5' RACE reads, gives a single entry per CDR3 protein. Of a few hundred thousand distinct CDR3 sequences in the sample, less than 10% were seen once. Sequencing input: blood, either unsorted or a sorted T cell fraction (not recorded which). The source is a male donor with ankylosing spondylitis. The CDR3 runs from the conserved cysteine through the conserved F or W. The order of the fields is D gene, V gene, CDR3 length, J gene, clone size, CDR3 DNA, CDR3 protein. The D gene is left open where the match is weak. The listing skips clone size in some rows; elsewhere it reads once, few, many or a size class.

.	TRBV5-1	14	TRBJ2-2	many	TGCGCCTCCCGAGGGGGGTCGAACACCGGGGAGCTGTTTTTT	CASRGGSNTGELFF
.	TRBV4-1	16	TRBJ2-1	.	TGCGCCAGCACCCTACAGGAGGGACTGGGCTACAATGAGCAGTTCTTC	CASTLQEGLGYNEQFF
.	TRBV7-9	13	TRBJ2-1	.	TGTGCCACCCCGGATTTGCGTCTAAATGAGCAGTTCTTC	CATPDLRLNEQFF
TRBD1	TRBV5-1	14	TRBJ2-2	.	TGCGCCAGCGGACGGGACAGTGACACCGGGGAGCTGTTTTTT	CASGRDSDTGELFF
.	TRBV6-2/TRBV6-3	13	TRBJ2-7	few	TGTGCCAGCAGTCCGACAGGCCACTACGAGCAGTACTTC	CASSPTGHYEQYF
.	TRBV12-3/TRBV12-4	14	TRBJ2-7	many	TGTGCCAGCAGTGTGGGACCGAATGCCTACGAGCAGTACTTC	CASSVGPNAYEQYF
TRBD1	TRBV19	11	TRBJ2-7	few	TGTCGGACAGGGTGGTTCCGCGAGCAGTACTTC	CRTGWFREQYF
TRBD1	TRBV4-1	14	TRBJ2-5	few	TGCGCCAGCAGCAAGGGACAGGGAGAAGAGACCCAGTACTTC	CASSKGQGEETQYF
TRBD2	TRBV6-2/TRBV6-3	15	TRBJ2-5	.	TGTGCCAGCAGTTACGGGACTAGCCGGAGGGAGACCCAGTACTTC	CASSYGTSRRETQYF
TRBD1	TRBV24-1	16	TRBJ2-5	many	TGTGCCACCAGTGATTTGCCGTCAGGGGGCTGGGAGACCCAGTACTTC	CATSDLPSGGWETQYF
.	TRBV21-1	17	TRBJ1-5	many	TGTGCCAGCAGCAAAGCGGAATCCCGACAGCACAATCAGCCCCAGCATTTT	CASSKAESRQHNQPQHF
.	TRBV10-3	15	TRBJ1-6	many	TGTGCCATCAGTGCCTGGGATTCCCGGGATTCACCCCTCCACTTT	CAISAWDSRDSPLHF
.	TRBV20-1	15	TRBJ2-7	.	TGCAGTGCTGCCTCAGGGCAGCGCACCTCCTACGAGCAGTACTTC	CSAASGQRTSYEQYF
TRBD1	TRBV7-2	15	TRBJ1-5	.	TGTGCCAGCAGCTTAGGGCAGGGGGAGAATCAGCCCCAGCATTTT	CASSLGQGENQPQHF
.	TRBV5-4	14	TRBJ2-7	.	TGTGCCAGCAGCTTGGCCAGGGTCCCCTACGAGCAGTACTTC	CASSLARVPYEQYF
TRBD1	TRBV7-3	16	TRBJ2-1	few	TGTGCCAGCAGCTCTAACTCGGGACAGGGGCTCAATGAGCAGTTCTTC	CASSSNSGQGLNEQFF
TRBD1	TRBV2	16	TRBJ2-3	.	TGTGCCAGCAGTGACGACAGGGGAATTGGGTCAGATACGCAGTATTTT	CASSDDRGIGSDTQYF
.	TRBV19	12	TRBJ1-2	few	TGTGCCAGTAGTCGGGAACTCGGTGGCTACACCTTC	CASSRELGGYTF
TRBD2	TRBV12-3/TRBV12-4	16	TRBJ2-4	.	TGTGCCAGCAGTTTCATAGCGGGAGGTGCCAAAAACATTCAGTACTTC	CASSFIAGGAKNIQYF
TRBD1	TRBV29-1	14	TRBJ1-5	.	TGCAGCGTAGTCGACAGGGGCGACAATCAGCCCCAGCATTTT	CSVVDRGDNQPQHF
TRBD2	TRBV5-1	15	TRBJ2-1	.	TGCGCCAGCAGCCCTTTAGCGGGAGGGAGTGATGAGCAGTTCTTC	CASSPLAGGSDEQFF
TRBD1	TRBV5-1	14	TRBJ2-1	.	TGCGCCAGTCGCCCGGGACAGGGGCCCAATGAGCAGTTCTTC	CASRPGQGPNEQFF
.	TRBV7-3	14	TRBJ2-2	.	TGTGCCAGCAGCTTAATTGCAGGGTCCGGGGAGCTGTTTTTT	CASSLIAGSGELFF
.	TRBV29-1	13	TRBJ2-7	many	TGCAGCGTCGGCCGGACCTTCGGCGGCGAGCAGTACTTC	CSVGRTFGGEQYF
TRBD1	TRBV24-1	15	TRBJ2-2	many	TGTGCCACCAGTGATTTACGACAGGGTACCGGGGAGCTGTTTTTT	CATSDLRQGTGELFF
.	TRBV5-1	15	TRBJ2-1	many	TGCGCCAGCAGCTTGGCCTTCCGAGGGAGGGGGGAGCAGTTCTTC	CASSLAFRGRGEQFF
TRBD1	TRBV7-9	15	TRBJ1-1	.	TGTGCCAGCAGCCTTCCGACAGGGCCCGGTACTGAAGCTTTCTTT	CASSLPTGPGTEAFF
.	TRBV9	15	TRBJ2-7	.	TGTGCCAGCAGCGTAGGGGCAGGGGCCACCTACGAGCAGTACTTC	CASSVGAGATYEQYF
.	TRBV5-1	14	TRBJ1-1	few	TGCGCCAGCACTCAGGGGCGCGGAGATACTGAAGCTTTCTTT	CASTQGRGDTEAFF
.	TRBV5-1	17	TRBJ2-7	.	TGCGCCAGCAGCTTGGCCTCAGGTGAAATCCCACCCTACGAGCAGTACTTC	CASSLASGEIPPYEQYF
.	TRBV20-1	11	TRBJ1-1	few	TGCAGTGCCCCTAGCGGGGGAGAAGCTTTCTTT	CSAPSGGEAFF
TRBD2	TRBV10-3	13	TRBJ2-5	few	TGTGCCATCAGCCGAGCGGGAGGAGAGACCCAGTACTTC	CAISRAGGETQYF
.	TRBV10-3	13	TRBJ1-6	many	TGTGCCATCAGCGCAGTAAGCGACGGTCCTCTCCACTTT	CAISAVSDGPLHF
.	TRBV29-1	13	TRBJ1-2	.	TGCAGCGTTCAGGAGGGACTCTTCTATGGCTACACCTTC	CSVQEGLFYGYTF
TRBD1	TRBV4-3	16	TRBJ1-6	few	TGCGCCAGCAGCCAGGGCCGGGACAGCTATAATTCACCCCTCCACTTT	CASSQGRDSYNSPLHF
.	TRBV4-1	17	TRBJ1-5	few	TGCGCCAGCAGCCAAGAGTGGACAGCGTATCTATCGCAGCCCCAGCATTTT	CASSQEWTAYLSQPQHF
.	TRBV5-1	15	TRBJ2-5	few	TGCGCCAGCAGCTCCCGGGACGCCGAATGGGAGACCCAGTACTTC	CASSSRDAEWETQYF
.	TRBV2	13	TRBJ2-5	many	TGTGCCAGAACAGCCGGGAACCAAGAGACCCAGTACTTC	CARTAGNQETQYF
.	TRBV6-1	15	TRBJ2-4	few	TGTGCCAGCAGTGCCGCCGGACTAGCCAAAAACATTCAGTACTTC	CASSAAGLAKNIQYF
.	TRBV4-2	12	TRBJ2-7	.	TGTGCCAGCAGCCAAGTTAGCGGCGAGCAGTACTTC	CASSQVSGEQYF
.	TRBV30	13	TRBJ1-1	.	TGTGCCTGGAGTCCCCTCAGGAACACTGAAGCTTTCTTT	CAWSPLRNTEAFF
TRBD2	TRBV3-1	19	TRBJ2-5	many	TGTGCCAGCAGCTTAGGACGACTAGCGACTACATCTTCTCAAGAGACCCAGTACTTC	CASSLGRLATTSSQETQYF
.	TRBV24-1	14	TRBJ2-3	.	TGTGCCACCAGTGACCTTCGCCGGGGTGATACGCAGTATTTT	CATSDLRRGDTQYF